The 22 T cell receptor beta chains below were found in one sample sequenced in a study of blood T cell repertoires in COVID-19. Measured with immunoSEQ multiplex PCR; TCRdb has only the in-frame clones, and not every one. The table includes approximately 300,000 clones, 70% to 90% detected once. The source material was peripheral blood. The source of these receptors is a man younger than 30 who had recovered from COVID-19.

This clone was picked up a small number of times. The V gene is TRBV5-5, the J gene TRBJ1-1, with D possibly matching TRBD1 (5 bases). The germline V gene encodes CDR1 SGHKS and CDR2 YYEKEE (reference sequence). The CDR3 is 13 residues long. The V end was cut by 4 bases, the J end by 0 bases, with 7 bases between. The CDR3 bases are TGTGCCAGCAGCCTGACAGTGAACACTGAAGCTTTCTTT. Protein sequence: CASSLTVNTEAFF.

The rearrangement links TRBV2 to TRBJ1-2, with 11 bases lining up with TRBD1. The germline V gene encodes CDR1 SNHLY and CDR2 FYNNEI. This CDR3 spans 14 amino acids. Germline trimming cut 5 bases from V and 8 bases from J; bases unmatched to any gene: 7. The CDR3 bases are TGTGCCAGCAGTTTGGACAGGGGGCTCTCCGGCTACACCTTC. This sequence encodes CASSLDRGLSGYTF.

The V and J genes are TRBV4-1 and TRBJ2-2, with a possible D match to TRBD1 (5 bases). V shed 0 bases and J shed 4 bases, with 12 bases lying between them. CDR3 size: 16 residues. The germline V gene encodes CDR1 MGHRA and CDR2 YSYEKL. The CDR3 sequence: CASSQETAGGTGELFF. The CDR3 region has the DNA TGCGCCAGCAGCCAAGAGACAGCCGGTGGCACCGGGGAGCTGTTTTTT.

This sequence joins TRBV5-1 and TRBJ1-2; D might be TRBD1 (6 bases). The germline V gene encodes CDR1 SGHRS and CDR2 YFSETQ. The V and J ends lost 4 bases and 8 bases respectively, with 18 bases between them. The CDR3 sequence is 14 residues long. The CDR3 protein is CASSLTGSIDGYTF. The CDR3 nucleotides are TGCGCCAGCAGCCTGACAGGCTCTATTGACGGCTACACCTTC. The whole variable domain, remainder taken from reference TRBV5-1 and TRBJ1-2, is KAGVTQTPRYLIKTRGQQVTLSCSPISGHRSVSWYQQTPGQGLQFLFEYFSETQRNKGNFPGRFSGRQFSNSRSEMNVSTLELGDSALYLCASSLTGSIDGYTFGSGTRLTVV.

The chain carries TRBV11-2 and TRBJ2-7; TRBD1 might be the D (6 bases). The germline CDR1 and CDR2 sequences are SGHAT and FQNNGV. V dropped 5 bases and J dropped 2 bases, with 7 bases sitting between them. This CDR3 spans 12 amino acids. The CDR3 bases are TGTGCCAGCAGCACAGGGCCCTACGAGCAGTACTTC. It is translated as CASSTGPYEQYF.

The chain joins TRBV5-1 to TRBJ2-3; D remains unclear. The CDR3 runs 14 residues. CDR1 and CDR2 (germline): SGHRS, YFSETQ. V dropped 0 bases and J dropped 3 bases, with 8 bases sitting between them. CDR3 coding DNA: TGCGCCAGCAGCTTGGGCATACAAACAGATACGCAGTATTTT. It specifies CASSLGIQTDTQYF.

CDR3: CASSQPRQGSEKLFF. The CDR3 coding sequence is TGTGCCAGCAGCCAACCACGGCAGGGTAGCGAAAAACTGTTTTTT. This chain connects TRBV11-2 to TRBJ1-4, with D possibly matching TRBD1 (5 bases). Looked up from germline, CDR1 is SGHAT and CDR2 is FQNNGV. Trimming stripped 5 bases from V and 8 bases from J, with 18 bases between. CDR3 length equals 15 residues.

The rearrangement joins TRBV6-5 to TRBJ2-5; TRBD1 matches at 9 bases. J lost 2 bases, V lost 6 bases, and 7 bases had no gene match. The V gene's germline CDR1 is MNHEY and CDR2 SVGAGI. The CDR3 spans 15 residues. In DNA, the CDR3 is TGTGCCAGCAGAGACCGGGACAGGGTGCAAGAGACCCAGTACTTC. Amino acids: CASRDRDRVQETQYF.

V and J are TRBV5-6 and TRBJ2-3, with D perhaps matching TRBD2 (5 bases). With 3 bases removed from V and 6 bases from J, the gap between germline ends came to 14 bases. CDR1 is SGHDT and CDR2 is YYEEEE in the germline V gene. The CDR3 consists of 14 residues. This CDR3 reads CASSSGGSWDTQYF. DNA of the CDR3: TGTGCCAGCAGCTCTGGAGGTAGTTGGGATACGCAGTATTTT.

The chain has TRBV25-1 and TRBJ2-6, with unresolved D. Per the germline V gene, CDR1 is MGHDK and CDR2 is SYGVNS. The CDR3 consists of 15 residues. Trimming removed 6 bases at V and 1 base at J, with 10 bases between. The DNA for the CDR3 is TGTGCCAGCAGCAAAACAGCATCTGGGGCCAACGTCCTGACTTTC. As protein: CASSKTASGANVLTF.

This rearrangement joins TRBV24-1 to TRBJ2-1; D gene unclear. The CDR3 runs 13 residues. CDR1 is KGHDR, CDR2 SFDVKD, per germline. V gave up 4 bases and J gave up 7 bases, with 10 bases separating them. CDR3 protein: CATSEENENEQFF. CDR3 nucleotide sequence: TGTGCCACCAGTGAAGAGAACGAGAATGAGCAGTTCTTC.

This sequence joins TRBV19 and TRBJ1-5; tentative D call: TRBD1 (5 bases). Trimming shortened V by 4 bases and J by 2 bases, and 9 bases separated the two germline ends. CDR3 size: 14 residues. Germline CDR1 reads LNHDA; CDR2 reads SQIVND (reference sequence). In DNA form, the CDR3 reads TGTGCCAGTAGTAGTAAAGGGGGCAATCAGCCCCAGCATTTT. Translating gives CASSSKGGNQPQHF. Filled out from reference TRBV19 and TRBJ1-5, the complete variable domain reads DGGITQSPKYLFRKEGQNVTLSCEQNLNHDAMYWYRQDPGQGLRLIYYSQIVNDFQKGDIAEGYSVSREKKESFPLTVTSAQKNPTAFYLCASSSKGGNQPQHFGDGTRLSIL.

J is TRBJ2-7 and V is TRBV11-2, with D perhaps matching TRBD1 (6 bases). Trimming cost V 5 bases and J 5 bases, with 10 bases left between them. CDR1 and CDR2 from the germline V gene are SGHAT and FQNNGV. The length of the CDR3 is 12 residues. CDR3 sequence reads: CASSLQGHEQYF. CDR3 nucleotide sequence: TGTGCCAGCAGCCTACAGGGCCACGAGCAGTACTTC.

This chain links TRBV30 with TRBJ1-1, with a possible D match to TRBD1 (5 bases). Germline V gene sequence: CDR1 GTSNPN, CDR2 SVGIG (reference sequence). The CDR3 has 14 residues. Trimming shortened V by 0 bases and J by 5 bases, and 13 bases separated the two germline ends. The CDR3, as DNA: TGTGCCTGGAGTGTCCAGGGTTTTTATACTGAAGCTTTCTTT. Amino acids: CAWSVQGFYTEAFF.

The sample holds one count of this clone. V gene TRBV6-2 or TRBV6-3 combines with J gene TRBJ2-7, with 7 nucleotides matching TRBD2. The CDR3 length is 16 residues. V dropped 2 bases and J dropped 4; count of bases not matched to a gene: 11. Germline V gene data show CDR1 as MNHEY and CDR2 as SVGEGT. The CDR3 coding sequence is TGTGCCAGCAGTTACAATCCGGGGACTATTTTTTACGAGCAGTACTTC. This translates into CASSYNPGTIFYEQYF.

The rearrangement uses TRBV9 and TRBJ1-2; D not certain. V lost 0 bases, J lost 4 bases, and 10 bases lay in between. CDR1 is SGDLS, CDR2 YYNGEE, per germline. The CDR3 is 14 residues long. The CDR3 coding sequence is TGTGCCAGCAGCGTAGATACCAAGAGCTATGGCTACACCTTC. It encodes CASSVDTKSYGYTF.

The rearrangement uses TRBV5-1 and TRBJ2-3; TRBD2 matches 8 bases. This CDR3 has 15 amino acids. The ends lost 4 bases at V and 0 bases at J; junction bases unmatched: 4. CDR1 is SGHRS and CDR2 is YFSETQ in the germline V gene. The CDR3 reads CASSAPSGSTDTQYF. The CDR3, as DNA: TGCGCCAGCAGCGCCCCTAGCGGGAGCACAGATACGCAGTATTTT.

The chain joins TRBV7-2 to TRBJ1-3; D is unresolved. Germline values: CDR1 SGHTA, CDR2 FQGNSA. There are 13 residues in the CDR3. The V end lost 5 bases, the J end lost 4 bases, and 9 bases lay between the germline ends. CDR3 protein: CASSLELGNTIYF. In nucleotides, the CDR3 is TGTGCCAGCAGCCTAGAATTAGGAAACACCATATATTTT.

The chain links TRBV6-2 or TRBV6-3 to TRBJ2-7; 9 bases fit TRBD1. This CDR3 has 16 residues. V lost 2 bases and J lost 2; bases outside the gene matches: 7. CDR1 and CDR2 from the germline V gene are MNHEY and SVGEGT. Here the CDR3 DNA reads TGTGCCAGCAGTTACGTACCGGGACAGGGACCCTACGAGCAGTACTTC. Encoded protein: CASSYVPGQGPYEQYF.

The chain uses TRBV29-1 and TRBJ2-2, with 7 bases that match TRBD1. CDR1 and CDR2 (germline): SQVTM, ANQGSEA. The CDR3 runs 14 residues. V shed 6 bases, J shed 0 bases, and the junction held 4 bases outside the gene matches. This CDR3 reads CSVRGLSNTGELFF. DNA for the CDR3: TGCAGCGTAAGGGGGCTCTCGAACACCGGGGAGCTGTTTTTT.

The chain employs TRBV7-2 and TRBJ2-1, with TRBD1 matching 11 bases. This CDR3 is built from 14 residues. V lost 5 bases, J lost 8 bases, and 5 bases stayed unmatched. The germline gives CDR1 SGHTA, CDR2 FQGNSA. The CDR3 DNA reads TGTGCCAGCAGCCCCCGGGACAGGGGGTATGAGCAGTTCTTC. Translation: CASSPRDRGYEQFF.

This chain connects TRBV11-3 to TRBJ1-1; D is undetermined. CDR1 is SGHNT and CDR2 is YENEEA in the germline V gene. There are 13 residues in the CDR3. V dropped 5 bases and J dropped 0 bases, with 7 bases sitting between them. This chain's CDR3 is CASSPGMNTEAFF. The CDR3, as DNA: TGTGCCAGCAGCCCGGGGATGAACACTGAAGCTTTCTTT. Together with reference TRBV11-3 and TRBJ1-1, the CDR3 gives the full variable domain: EAGVVQSPRYKIIEKKQPVAFWCNPISGHNTLYWYLQNLGQGPELLIRYENEEAVDDSQLPKDRFSAERLKGVDSTLKIQPAELGDSAVYLCASSPGMNTEAFFGQGTRLTVV.